This T cell receptor (beta chain) was identified during a study of blood T cell repertoires in COVID-19. On the study more broadly: COVID-19 samples from acute and convalescent phases originated in the United States, Italy and Spain.

In terms of age and location, participants ranged from roughly 18 to 90 years and lived in approximately 26 US areas. Membership in each cohort depended on participant-reported clinical history. The method was immunoSEQ multiplex PCR; TCRdb's version includes in-frame clones alone and lacks a portion of them. In the table there are around 250,000 clones, 80% to 90% of which are singletons. Germline V lookup: CDR1 MNHEY, CDR2 SVGEGT. The J segment lost 1 base and the V segment lost 2 bases, leaving 3 bases of the junction unmatched. The CDR3 length is 15 residues. The clonotype originates from a woman aged 40 to 50 who had been exposed to COVID-19. The sample comprised PBMCs or T cells enriched from blood (not recorded which). The chain has TRBV6-2 or TRBV6-3 and TRBJ2-3; TRBD1 matches at 7 bases. The CDR3, as DNA: TGTGCCAGCAGTTACGGGACAGCTGGCACAGATACGCAGTATTTT. Residues: CASSYGTAGTDTQYF.